These 21 T cell receptor beta chains share one sample of origin, sequenced in a study of radiation and T cells in renal cell carcinoma. The repertoire was sequenced with immunoSEQ multiplex PCR; TCRdb's copy has only in-frame clones and lacks some. The sample records some 100,000 clones, 70% to 85% being singletons. Noted time point: baseline pretreatment blood. As to treatment: 15 Gy SBRT to primary tumor, nephrectomy 4 weeks later. The source was blood, collected from a patient whose treatment included radiotherapy and nephrectomy. Every receptor here comes from a man aged 55 to 70 with renal cell carcinoma.

The chain has TRBV19 and TRBJ1-5, with a possible D match to TRBD1 (6 bases). Per the germline V gene, CDR1 is LNHDA and CDR2 is SQIVND (reference sequence). The CDR3 extends over 13 amino acids. V dropped 8 bases and J dropped 3 bases, with 11 bases sitting between them. This chain's CDR3 is CASRTEPNQPQHF. The CDR3 nucleotides read TGTGCCAGTCGGACAGAGCCCAATCAGCCCCAGCATTTT.

The chain links TRBV4-3 to TRBJ2-1; 9 bases align to TRBD2. V shed 2 bases, J shed 0 bases, and the junction held 2 bases outside the gene matches. Looked up from germline, CDR1 is LGHNA and CDR2 is YSLEER. The CDR3 covers 16 residues. CDR3 DNA: TGCGCCAGCAGCCAAAAACTAGCGGGCTCCTACAATGAGCAGTTCTTC. As protein: CASSQKLAGSYNEQFF.

A word on this clone: An end of the junction differs from the germline gene, which may be a read error. This chain uses TRBV5-5 with TRBJ2-7, with TRBD1 matching 8 bases. The CDR3 length is 13 residues. CDR1 SGHKS and CDR2 YYEKEE come from the germline V gene (reference sequence). CDR3 region: CASSPGGTGLTNF. The CDR3 DNA follows: TGTGCCAGCAGCCCAGGTGGGACAGGTCTCACGAACTTC.

The genes are TRBV7-9 and TRBJ2-3; 9 bases agree with TRBD2. After removal of 1 base from V and 1 base from J, the junction contained 0 bases not matched to a gene. Germline CDR1 and CDR2: SEHNR and FQNEAQ (reference sequence). The CDR3 extends over 15 amino acids. The CDR3 DNA sequence: TGTGCCAGCAGCTTAGGACTAGCGGGCACAGATACGCAGTATTTT. It encodes CASSLGLAGTDTQYF.

The rearrangement links TRBV7-8 to TRBJ2-3, with 8 bases fitting TRBD2. Unmatched junction bases numbered 7, after V lost 5 bases and J lost 0 bases. Germline V lookup: CDR1 SGHVS, CDR2 FQNEAQ. CDR3 size: 16 residues. The CDR3 region has the DNA TGTGCCAGCAGCCCCCTTAGCGGGATTAGCACAGATACGCAGTATTTT. Translated, it gives CASSPLSGISTDTQYF.

The chain has TRBV9 and TRBJ2-2; 8 positions agree with TRBD1. The CDR3 length is 16 residues. Germline CDR1 SGDLS, CDR2 YYNGEE. With V trimmed by 0 bases and J by 6 bases, 7 bases remained unmatched. CDR3 DNA sequence: TGTGCCAGCAGCGTAGCTCCAGGGGGCGTACCCGGGGAGCTGTTTTTT. It codes for CASSVAPGGVPGELFF.

The chain couples TRBV7-8 to TRBJ1-1; 9 bases match TRBD1. Germline V gene data show CDR1 as SGHVS and CDR2 as FQNEAQ. The CDR3 loop spans 16 amino acids. J gave up 1 base and V 3 bases, and 6 bases lay outside the gene matches. This CDR3 reads CASSFTGGGRNTEAFF. The DNA of the CDR3 is TGTGCCAGCAGCTTTACAGGGGGCGGGAGGAACACTGAAGCTTTCTTT.

The chain joins TRBV4-2 to TRBJ2-2; TRBD1 or TRBD2 may be the D gene (5 bases each). This CDR3 is 14 amino acids long. Looked up from germline, CDR1 is LGHNA and CDR2 is YNFKEQ. V shed 6 bases and J shed 5 bases, with 13 bases lying between them. This chain's CDR3 is CASRLVGATGELFF. CDR3 DNA: TGTGCCAGCAGATTAGTCGGGGCTACCGGGGAGCTGTTTTTT.

This chain links TRBV5-4 with TRBJ2-1; D not certain. The CDR3 is made up of 17 amino acids. CDR1 is SGHNT and CDR2 is YYREEE in the germline V gene (reference sequence). The V end was cut by 5 bases, the J end by 0 bases, with 18 bases between. CDR3 loop: CASSPVPGPSSYNEQFF. In nucleotides, the CDR3 is TGTGCCAGCAGTCCGGTTCCCGGACCCAGCTCCTACAATGAGCAGTTCTTC.

This clone has a handful of counts. The chain combines TRBV11-2 with TRBJ1-2; TRBD1 matches 7 bases. With V trimmed by 0 bases and J by 2 bases, 6 bases remained unmatched. Germline V gene lookup returns CDR1 SGHAT and CDR2 FQNNGV. The CDR3 covers 16 residues. The CDR3 loop reads CASSLDLDRPNYGYTF. In DNA form, the CDR3 reads TGTGCCAGCAGCTTAGATCTGGACAGGCCGAACTATGGCTACACCTTC.

The chain combines TRBV19 with TRBJ2-5, with 8 bases aligning to TRBD2. Unmatched junction bases numbered 4, after V lost 1 base and J lost 0 bases. Germline lookup yields CDR1 LNHDA and CDR2 SQIVND (reference sequence). The CDR3 length is 16 residues. The CDR3 DNA is TGTGCCAGTAGTATAGTTGGTAGCGGGAACCAAGAGACCCAGTACTTC. This translates into CASSIVGSGNQETQYF.

The gene calls are TRBV29-1 and TRBJ2-4; possibly TRBD2 for D (6 bases). This CDR3 region has 13 residues. Trimming pared 4 bases from V and 3 bases from J, leaving 10 bases between. CDR1 and CDR2 (germline): SQVTM, ANQGSEA. CDR3 bases: TGCAGCGTTGCGTGGGGAGGCAAAAACATTCAGTACTTC. Translated: CSVAWGGKNIQYF.

This rearrangement joins TRBV15 to TRBJ2-3; TRBD2 might be the D (6 bases). This CDR3 comprises 16 residues. Germline lookup yields CDR1 LNHNV and CDR2 YYDKDF (reference sequence). V shed 3 bases and J shed 0 bases, with 13 bases lying between them. CDR3 coding DNA: TGTGCCACCAGCAGCCCCGAGGGGAGGAGCACAGATACGCAGTATTTT. Translating gives CATSSPEGRSTDTQYF.

The chain has TRBV5-1 and TRBJ1-1; D is unclear. The length of the CDR3 is 15 residues. Trimming cost V 0 bases and J 4 bases, with 13 bases left between them. The V gene's germline CDR1 is SGHRS and CDR2 YFSETQ. CDR3 amino acids: CASSLEGGLATEAFF. Written as DNA, the CDR3 is TGCGCCAGCAGCTTGGAAGGAGGGCTCGCCACTGAAGCTTTCTTT.

This rearrangement joins TRBV6-4 to TRBJ2-3, with 9 bases aligning to TRBD2. The CDR3 extends over 15 amino acids. V lost 5 bases and J lost 4; bases outside the gene matches: 7. The V gene's germline CDR1 is MRHNA and CDR2 SNTAGT. The CDR3 spells CASSRGSGSADTQYF. CDR3 DNA: TGTGCCAGCAGTCGGGGTAGCGGGAGCGCAGATACGCAGTATTTT.

The genes are TRBV29-1 and TRBJ2-1, with D perhaps given as TRBD1 or TRBD2 (5 bases each). This CDR3 is 12 amino acids long. The germline V gene has CDR1 SQVTM and CDR2 ANQGSEA. Deletions cut 6 bases from V and 5 bases from J, with 11 bases between. CDR3 DNA sequence: TGCAGCGTACGGGACGGAAACAATGAGCAGTTCTTC. Protein: CSVRDGNNEQFF.

The CDR3 DNA reads as TGTGCCAGCAGCTTGAAGGGACCGTCTTTGAACACTGAAGCTTTCTTT. It yields the protein CASSLKGPSLNTEAFF. This rearrangement joins TRBV5-4 to TRBJ1-1, with D possibly being TRBD1 (5 bases). Germline assignment: CDR1 SGHNT and CDR2 YYREEE (reference sequence). This CDR3 region has 16 residues. Between the trimmed V and J ends, which lost 1 base and 0 bases, there was a span of 13 bases.

This rearrangement joins TRBV27 to TRBJ1-5, with D possibly being TRBD1 (5 bases). Germline CDR1 and CDR2: MNHEY and SMNVEV (reference sequence). The CDR3 loop spans 17 amino acids. The germline V and J ends were trimmed by 2 bases and 7 bases, with 21 bases remaining between them. The CDR3 sequence is CASSLGGGGTTGQPQHF. CDR3 DNA: TGTGCCAGCAGTTTAGGGGGGGGTGGTACGACCGGGCAGCCCCAGCATTTT.

On this clone: An end of the junction differs from the germline gene, which may be a read error. The chain uses TRBV7-3 and TRBJ2-1; weak D call: TRBD2 (5 bases). The CDR3 totals 14 residues. Germline CDR1 SGHTA, CDR2 FQGTGA. The CDR3 sequence is CASSLMSGYNELFF. The CDR3 coding sequence is TGTGCCAGCAGCTTAATGAGCGGATACAATGAGCTGTTCTTC.

V gene TRBV5-6 combines with J gene TRBJ2-7, with D perhaps matching TRBD1 (6 bases). The CDR3 has 14 residues. V was shortened by 1 base and J by 1 base, with 9 bases between the two germline ends. Germline CDR1 is SGHDT and CDR2 is YYEEEE. The CDR3 coding sequence is TGTGCCAGCAGCTTGCGGGACATATCCTACGAGCAGTACTTC. Residues: CASSLRDISYEQYF. The variable domain in full, completed from reference TRBV5-6 and TRBJ2-7, reads DAGVTQSPTHLIKTRGQQVTLRCSPKSGHDTVSWYQQALGQGPQFIFQYYEEEERQRGNFPDRFSGHQFPNYSSELNVNALLLGDSALYLCASSLRDISYEQYFGPGTRLTVT.

This rearrangement joins TRBV19 to TRBJ1-1; D perhaps matches TRBD1 (5 bases). V lost 8 bases, J lost 4 bases, and 17 bases lay in between. The CDR3 sequence is 14 residues long. Germline V gene data show CDR1 as LNHDA and CDR2 as SQIVND (reference sequence). The DNA for the CDR3 is TGTGCCAGTTGTTCACGGGGGAAGATCACTGAAGCTTTCTTT. It encodes CASCSRGKITEAFF.